This T cell receptor (beta chain) was obtained from a study of technical replicates of blood from a handful of donors. The CDR3 runs 12 residues. The germline gives CDR1 SGHTS, CDR2 YDEGEE. Unmatched junction bases numbered 2, after V lost 2 bases and J lost 14 bases. Using immunoSEQ multiplex PCR, the repertoire was profiled, and TCRdb retains in-frame clones only, with some absent. The sample lists over 60,000 clones, 93% occurring once. Sequencing was carried out using T cells isolated from PBMCs. This TCR came from a human donor in good health. This chain joins TRBV5-8 and TRBJ2-1, with 12 bases aligning to TRBD2. The CDR3 reads CASSFSSGREFF. The CDR3 DNA follows: TGTGCCAGCAGCTTTTCTAGCGGGAGGGAGTTCTTC. The whole variable domain, filled in from reference TRBV5-8 and TRBJ2-1, reads EAGVTQSPTHLIKTRGQQATLRCSPISGHTSVYWYQQALGLGLQFLLWYDEGEERNRGNFPPRFSGRQFPNYSSELNVNALELEDSALYLCASSFSSGREFFGPGTRLTVL.